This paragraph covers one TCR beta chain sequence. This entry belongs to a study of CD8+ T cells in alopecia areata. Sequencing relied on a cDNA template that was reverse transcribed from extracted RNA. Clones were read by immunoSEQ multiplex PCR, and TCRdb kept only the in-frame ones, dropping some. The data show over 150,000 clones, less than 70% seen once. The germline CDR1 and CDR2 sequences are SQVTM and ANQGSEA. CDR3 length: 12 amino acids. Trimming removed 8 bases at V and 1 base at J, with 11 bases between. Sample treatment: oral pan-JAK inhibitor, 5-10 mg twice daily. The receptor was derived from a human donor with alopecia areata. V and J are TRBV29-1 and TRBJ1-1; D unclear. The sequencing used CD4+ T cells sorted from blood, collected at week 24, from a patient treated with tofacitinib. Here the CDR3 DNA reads TGCAGCAGTACAACGGGGAACACTGAAGCTTTCTTT. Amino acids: CSSTTGNTEAFF.